One and the same sample provided the 31 T cell receptor beta chains below, sequenced in a study of regulatory T cells in long-lasting Graves disease (dated by TCRdb to the early 2020s). The method behind the library was multiplex PCR. Sequencing instrument: Illumina HiSeq 4000. TCR beta libraries were built with iRepertoire HTBI primers and Arm-PCR amplification of CDR3 regions. TCRdb cleaned the public reads at Q25 with fastp, built clones with MiXCR and kept in-frame beta chains. Each entry merges the rows of one CDR3 protein and shows their most common DNA and genes. The sample table holds roughly 510,000 distinct CDR3 sequences, of which 16% were seen once. Around 12% of the sample lies in the top ten. The time point tag for this specimen amounts to: newly diagnosed GD, antithyroid drugs for less than 3 months. RNA was extracted from PBMCs in TRIzol for both TCR sequencing and RNA sequencing. This sample also belongs to another study, concerning T cells in Graves' hyperthyroidism and ophthalmopathy.

This sample comprised peripheral blood mononuclear cells (PBMCs), obtained at new diagnosis, from a patient treated with antithyroid drugs. These receptors were collected from a man aged 18-30 years with Graves disease. Donor details come from another sample of the same person, matched by shared clones.

Worth noting for this clonotype: This clone may be a read error of a much larger clone one base away. This chain uses TRBV25-1 with TRBJ1-1, with D perhaps TRBD1 (6 bases). The CDR3 is 13 amino acids. The V and J ends lost 6 bases and 6 bases respectively, with 14 bases between them. CDR1 MGHDK and CDR2 SYGVNS come from the germline V gene. CDR3 coding DNA: TGTGCCAGCAGCCCAGGGGAGGTCGCTGAAGCTTTCTTT. This gives the protein CASSPGEVAEAFF.

Points on this clonotype: Being one base from a much bigger clone, this may be a read error. The rearrangement uses TRBV12-3 or TRBV12-4 and TRBJ2-1; 7 nucleotides agree with TRBD2. CDR3 size: 13 residues. Trimming removed 11 bases from V and 5 bases from J; junction bases left unmatched: 9. The CDR3 is CAGVPGGNNEQFF. The CDR3 bases are TGTGCCGGCGTTCCGGGAGGAAACAATGAGCAGTTCTTC.

This clonotype was observed a handful of times. The genes are TRBV5-6 and TRBJ1-2; D unresolved. Germline CDR1 SGHDT, CDR2 YYEEEE. CDR3 size: 14 residues. With 0 bases removed from V and 5 bases from J, the gap between germline ends came to 11 bases. The CDR3 protein is CASSLGKPSYGYTF. The CDR3 coding sequence is TGTGCCAGCAGCTTGGGGAAACCCTCTTATGGCTACACCTTC.

This clonotype turned up a few times. The chain carries TRBV20-1 and TRBJ1-4; D not resolved. The V gene's germline CDR1 is DFQATT and CDR2 SNEGSKA (reference sequence). The ends were cut back, 8 bases at V and 5 bases at J, with 18 bases in the middle. The CDR3 runs 14 residues. The CDR3 sequence is CSLVRRVRNEKLFF. The CDR3 DNA reads TGCAGTCTAGTGCGGAGGGTCAGGAATGAAAAACTGTTTTTT.

This clonotype was counted many times. The chain joins TRBV15 to TRBJ2-1; D unclear. Germline V gene data show CDR1 as LNHNV and CDR2 as YYDKDF (reference sequence). Between the trimmed V and J ends, which lost 4 bases and 1 base, there was a span of 11 bases. The CDR3 contains 15 residues. The CDR3 here is CATSKGIGSYNEQFF. The CDR3 nucleotides are TGTGCCACCAGCAAGGGAATTGGGTCCTACAATGAGCAGTTCTTC.

This clonotype was detected many times. The chain carries TRBV10-2 and TRBJ2-7; D remains unclear. The germline CDR1 and CDR2 sequences are WSHSY and SAAADI. V lost 3 bases and J lost 3, with 6 bases in between. This CDR3 has 12 amino acids. CDR3 amino acids: CASSDLFYEQYF. The CDR3 nucleotides read TGCGCCAGCAGTGACCTCTTCTACGAGCAGTACTTC.

This clonotype was seen ten or more times. The rearrangement joins TRBV7-9 to TRBJ2-3; 9 nucleotides agree with TRBD1. Trimming took 4 bases from V and 1 from J; bases not matched to a gene: 12. The germline V gene has CDR1 SEHNR and CDR2 FQNEAQ (reference sequence). CDR3 length: 18 residues. The CDR3 region is CASSSYTGGTWGTDTQYF. The CDR3 DNA reads TGTGCCAGCAGCTCCTATACAGGGGGCACTTGGGGCACAGATACGCAGTATTTT. The variable domain in full, completed from reference TRBV7-9 and TRBJ2-3, reads DTGVSQNPRHKITKRGQNVTFRCDPISEHNRLYWYRQTLGQGPEFLTYFQNEAQLEKSRLLSDRFSAERPKGSFSTLEIQRTEQGDSAMYLCASSSYTGGTWGTDTQYFGPGTRLTVL.

V and J are TRBV29-1 and TRBJ2-1, with D perhaps matching TRBD2 (5 bases). Trimming stripped 2 bases from V and 2 bases from J, with 10 bases between. CDR3 size: 14 residues. Germline V gene sequence: CDR1 SQVTM, CDR2 ANQGSEA. In nucleotides, the CDR3 is TGCAGCGTTGAACTAGAGGGAACCTACAATGAGCAGTTCTTC. Amino acids: CSVELEGTYNEQFF.

This clonotype was picked up many times. This chain connects TRBV5-1 to TRBJ2-1, with 13 bases matching TRBD2. The DNA end lines up better with TRBJ2-5; the J call may be wrong. This CDR3 has 16 amino acids. CDR1 is SGHRS and CDR2 is YFSETQ in the germline V gene. CDR3 loop: CASSADTSGRGETQYF. DNA of the CDR3: TGCGCCAGCAGCGCCGACACTAGCGGGAGGGGAGAGACCCAGTACTTC.

This clonotype was counted a few times. The rearrangement joins TRBV5-1 to TRBJ2-5; D possibly corresponds to TRBD1 (6 bases). Germline V gene data show CDR1 as SGHRS and CDR2 as YFSETQ. CDR3 length equals 14 residues. V shed 7 bases and J shed 1 base, with 14 bases lying between them. The CDR3 sequence: CASGKTGFQETQYF. Written as DNA, the CDR3 is TGCGCCAGCGGAAAGACAGGATTCCAAGAGACCCAGTACTTC.

This clonotype was found a few times. The rearrangement uses TRBV28 and TRBJ2-6; possible D gene TRBD1, 6 bases. The germline V gene encodes CDR1 MDHEN and CDR2 SYDVKM. Trimming stripped 6 bases from V and 1 base from J, with 10 bases between. The CDR3 spans 15 residues. As DNA, the CDR3 is TGTGCCAGCAGGACGGACAGTTCTGGGGCCAACGTCCTGACTTTC. This translates into CASRTDSSGANVLTF.

V is TRBV11-3 and J is TRBJ2-4, with 7 bases matching TRBD2. CDR1 is SGHNT and CDR2 is YENEEA in the germline V gene. The CDR3 runs 22 residues. V lost 0 bases to trimming and J lost 3 bases; unmatched junction nucleotides: 23. For the CDR3, the DNA is TGTGCCAGCAGCTTAGAGATTTGGGGCGGGAGATGTATTATTTGTGGCAAAAACATTCAGTACTTC. This translates into CASSLEIWGGRCIICGKNIQYF.

As for this clonotype: The junction does not match germline at one end; this may be a read error. This chain joins TRBV13 and TRBJ1-1; possibly TRBD1 for D (5 bases). This CDR3 comprises 13 residues. Germline CDR1 is PRHDT and CDR2 is FYEKMQ (reference sequence). The CDR3 bases are TGTGCCAGCAGCTTGAGGGGTTCCACTAAAGCTTTCTTT. Encoded protein: CASSLRGSTKAFF.

The J gene is TRBJ2-7, the V gene TRBV28; no reliable D call. Germline-derived CDR1 and CDR2 are MDHEN and SYDVKM. The CDR3 consists of 15 residues. The germline V and J ends were trimmed by 3 bases and 3 bases, with 15 bases remaining between them. In DNA form, the CDR3 reads TGTGCCAGCAGTTTTACGGGCGGAATAAACTACGAGCAGTACTTC. Translating gives CASSFTGGINYEQYF.

The genes are TRBV6-1 and TRBJ2-7; TRBD2 matches 11 bases. J lost 12 bases, V lost 6 bases, and 16 bases had no gene match. CDR1 and CDR2 from the germline V gene are MNHNS and SASEGT. The length of the CDR3 is 15 residues. In nucleotides, the CDR3 is TGTGCCAGCAGCTTTTACGGGACTAGCGGACCCGAGGGGTACTTC. This codes for CASSFYGTSGPEGYF.

In its sample, this clonotype was seen many times. The chain links TRBV5-4 to TRBJ2-3; 9 bases are shared with TRBD2. This CDR3 is built from 14 residues. The V gene's germline CDR1 is SGHNT and CDR2 YYREEE (reference sequence). The J segment lost 6 bases and the V segment lost 3 bases, leaving 5 bases of the junction unmatched. CDR3 sequence: CASSSSGVLDTQYF. The CDR3, as DNA: TGTGCCAGCAGCTCTAGCGGGGTCCTTGATACGCAGTATTTT. The variable domain in full, with the rest retrieved from reference TRBV5-4 and TRBJ2-3, is ETGVTQSPTHLIKTRGQQVTLRCSSQSGHNTVSWYQQALGQGPQFIFQYYREEENGRGNFPPRFSGLQFPNYSSELNVNALELDDSALYLCASSSSGVLDTQYFGPGTRLTVL.

This clonotype was detected only a few times. CDR3 sequence (DNA): TGTGCCACCAGTCGGGAGGATGAAAAACTGTTTTTT. As protein: CATSREDEKLFF. The rearrangement links TRBV24-1 to TRBJ1-4; D is ambiguous. Germline CDR1 is KGHDR and CDR2 is SFDVKD. This CDR3 has 12 amino acids. V lost 6 bases and J lost 6, with 7 bases in between.

This clonotype was recorded a few times. This chain joins TRBV28 and TRBJ2-7; weak D call: TRBD2 (5 bases). The germline V gene has CDR1 MDHEN and CDR2 SYDVKM. CDR3 size: 20 residues. Trimming removed 8 bases at V and 3 bases at J, with 35 bases between. CDR3 DNA: TGTGCCAGCGGAGGCTCCCCCTCCGGGGTGCCTCTTGCTCGGGACTACGAGCAGTACTTC. Protein product: CASGGSPSGVPLARDYEQYF.

This clonotype occurred a few times. The rearrangement joins TRBV19 to TRBJ2-1; 11 bases agree with TRBD1. The CDR3 loop spans 13 amino acids. V gave up 6 bases and J gave up 9 bases; unmatched junction bases: 4. Germline lookup yields CDR1 LNHDA and CDR2 SQIVND (reference sequence). The chain's CDR3 is CASSRGTGGEQFF. DNA for the CDR3: TGTGCCAGTAGCCGCGGGACAGGGGGTGAGCAGTTCTTC.

This clonotype was observed at least ten times. The chain has TRBV28 and TRBJ1-1; D not certain. CDR3 length: 15 residues. Germline assignment: CDR1 MDHEN and CDR2 SYDVKM. V was cut by 5 bases and J by 5 bases, with 18 bases left in between. CDR3 in amino acids: CASSLFTPIGTEAFF. The CDR3 DNA reads TGTGCCAGCAGTCTCTTCACCCCAATCGGAACTGAAGCTTTCTTT.

This clonotype was seen at least ten times. The chain joins TRBV30 to TRBJ1-2, with D perhaps matching TRBD1 (6 bases). V was pared by 2 bases and J by 3 bases, with 13 bases between. The germline CDR1 and CDR2 sequences are GTSNPN and SVGIG (reference sequence). The CDR3 runs to 14 residues. CDR3 amino acids: CAWSLGGQYYGYTF. The CDR3 region has the DNA TGTGCCTGGAGTTTAGGGGGACAATACTATGGCTACACCTTC.

The rearrangement joins TRBV27 to TRBJ2-7; perhaps TRBD2 as D (6 bases). The CDR3 totals 16 residues. V was clipped by 4 bases and J by 2 bases, with 18 bases between them. In germline, CDR1 is MNHEY, CDR2 SMNVEV (reference sequence). The CDR3 DNA reads as TGTGCCAGCAGTTCCCCTCAGAATCGGGGGACCTACGAGCAGTACTTC. This sequence encodes CASSSPQNRGTYEQYF.

V is TRBV7-9 and J is TRBJ2-7; D is unclear. Germline assignment: CDR1 SEHNR and CDR2 FQNEAQ (reference sequence). The CDR3 extends over 15 amino acids. Trimming pared 4 bases from V and 3 bases from J, leaving 16 bases between. CDR3 loop: CASSSTPGLYYEQYF. The CDR3 nucleotides are TGTGCCAGCAGCTCCACGCCCGGGTTGTACTACGAGCAGTACTTC.

This clonotype occurred a few times. The genes are TRBV12-5 and TRBJ2-3; 10 bases align to TRBD1. The CDR3 loop spans 15 amino acids. V was pared by 5 bases and J by 6 bases, with 8 bases of the junction left unmatched. The germline V gene has CDR1 LGHNT and CDR2 FRNRAP. The CDR3 nucleotides are TGTGCTAGTGGTACCGGGACAGGGGAAGCGGATACGCAGTATTTT. It codes for CASGTGTGEADTQYF.

A word on this clonotype: This may be a read error, as it is one base from a much larger clone. CDR3 nucleotide sequence: TGCAGTGCTAGAGGACAGGCCCGGGAGCAGTTCTTC. Amino acids: CSARGQAREQFF. V is TRBV20-1 and J is TRBJ2-1, with D possibly being TRBD1 (6 bases). Germline CDR1 and CDR2: DFQATT and SNEGSKA (reference sequence). The CDR3 is made up of 12 amino acids. Trimming removed 1 base at V and 10 bases at J, with 11 bases between.

This clonotype was observed at least ten times. CDR3 bases: TGTGCCAGCAGCTTGACTAGCGGGAGATCCGAGCAGTACTTC. This codes for CASSLTSGRSEQYF. This chain joins TRBV5-5 and TRBJ2-7; 11 bases align to TRBD2. V shed 1 base and J 6 bases; nucleotides not matched to a gene: 3. The CDR3 sequence is 14 residues long. CDR1 SGHKS and CDR2 YYEKEE come from the germline V gene (reference sequence).

The rearrangement joins TRBV27 to TRBJ2-2, with D uncertain. V shed 10 bases and J shed 3 bases, with 15 bases lying between them. This CDR3 contains 14 residues. CDR1 and CDR2 from the germline V gene are MNHEY and SMNVEV (reference sequence). The CDR3: CAIRRFSDTGELFF. The CDR3 nucleotides are TGTGCCATCCGTAGGTTTTCTGACACCGGGGAGCTGTTTTTT.

This clonotype occurred a few times. The chain recombines TRBV20-1 with TRBJ2-2; TRBD1 matches at 9 bases. With 6 bases clipped from V and 7 bases from J, the junction kept 9 bases outside the gene matches. The germline CDR1 and CDR2 sequences are DFQATT and SNEGSKA (reference sequence). CDR3 length: 14 residues. CDR3 residues: CSAPRTGVGGELFF. CDR3 nucleotide sequence: TGCAGTGCCCCACGGACAGGGGTTGGCGGGGAGCTGTTTTTT.

This clonotype was counted ten times or more. The chain uses TRBV3-1 and TRBJ2-1; 9 bases are shared with TRBD2. This CDR3 has 17 amino acids. Trimming at V came to 1 base and at J to 2 bases, leaving 6 bases not matched to a gene. Germline CDR1 and CDR2: LGHDT and YNNKEL (reference sequence). CDR3 region: CASSQAWGLATYNEQFF. CDR3 sequence (DNA): TGTGCCAGCAGCCAAGCTTGGGGACTAGCAACCTACAATGAGCAGTTCTTC.

This clonotype came up many times. The CDR3 is CASSLGGEVKNEQFF. The CDR3 DNA is TGCGCCAGCTCCCTCGGGGGAGAGGTTAAGAATGAGCAGTTCTTC. The V call is TRBV5-1, the J call TRBJ2-1; possible D gene TRBD2, 6 bases. The germline V and J ends were trimmed by 7 bases and 7 bases, with 21 bases remaining between them. CDR1 SGHRS and CDR2 YFSETQ come from the germline V gene. This CDR3 is 15 amino acids long.

This clonotype occurred once. The chain uses TRBV19 and TRBJ2-3; TRBD2 aligns across 8 bases. Germline V gene sequence: CDR1 LNHDA, CDR2 SQIVND (reference sequence). Unmatched junction bases numbered 5, after V lost 2 bases and J lost 4 bases. This CDR3 contains 15 residues. CDR3: CASSISAGGPDTQYF. CDR3 sequence (DNA): TGTGCCAGTAGTATAAGTGCGGGAGGACCAGATACGCAGTATTTT.